This TCR beta chain was retrieved from a study of metastatic and nonmetastatic thyroid tumors. Study-wide context: For malignant and benign thyroid patients, tumor or nodule tissue and blood were the sources whose repertoires were compared.

No treatment had been given to any patient before thyroid surgery. Per the original methods: A distant-metastasis classifier for papillary thyroid cancer was built using CDR3 differences across clinicopathological groups. TCRdb re-called clones from the PCR reads using MiXCR. TCRdb, not the original authors, processed these V and J calls. The sample yields about 10,000 clones, 22% seen once. Study results and caveats: The study reportedly found significantly higher TCR beta diversity in malignant thyroid tumors than benign nodules, in blood and tumor.

This clone was counted a few times. Antigen unknown. V dropped 11 bases and J dropped 7 bases, with 17 bases sitting between them. The CDR3 has 12 residues. Germline CDR1 and CDR2: SGHVS and FQNEAQ. The chain recombines TRBV7-8 with TRBJ1-1, with D perhaps matching TRBD1 (5 bases). This TCR derives from a female donor with papillary thyroid cancer or a benign thyroid nodule (not recorded which). Some clones in this sample may be carry-over from other donors' samples. The source material was adjacent normal tissue. CDR3 protein: CAWSPRGIEAFF. The CDR3 DNA reads TGTGCCTGGAGTCCGCGGGGGATTGAAGCTTTCTTT.